A single sample is the source of the 28 T cell receptor beta chains below, sequenced in a study of breast tumors, draining lymph nodes, adjacent tissues. TCRdb independently ran MiXCR on the multiplex PCR reads; one entry per CDR3 protein. In the table there are approximately 210,000 distinct CDR3 sequences, less than 40% of which are singletons. Breast cancer patients provided tissue from their axillary draining lymph nodes. The sample taken for sequencing was axillary lymph node tissue. These receptors all come from a female donor with breast cancer. Some clones in this sample may be carry-over from other donors' samples.

This clonotype appeared many times. The chain has TRBV7-6 and TRBJ2-1; D gene uncertain. This CDR3 has 17 amino acids. The V gene's germline CDR1 is SGHVS and CDR2 FNYEAQ. Deletions cut 2 bases from V and 1 base from J, with 15 bases between. The DNA for the CDR3 is TGTGCCAGCAGCTTATACCCGACGGAGAGGTCCTACAATGAGCAGTTCTTC. Residues: CASSLYPTERSYNEQFF.

This chain joins TRBV20-1 and TRBJ2-3, with 11 bases fitting TRBD2. Losses at the gene ends were 3 bases for V and 1 base for J; bases not matched to a gene: 3. This CDR3 is built from 15 residues. Germline assignment: CDR1 DFQATT and CDR2 SNEGSKA (reference sequence). The CDR3: CSASKLAGGTDTQYF. The CDR3 region has the DNA TGCAGTGCTAGTAAACTAGCGGGGGGCACAGATACGCAGTATTTT.

This clonotype was seen repeatedly, ten times or more. The genes are TRBV29-1 and TRBJ1-2, with D possibly TRBD1 on 5 matching bases. Germline-derived CDR1 and CDR2 are SQVTM and ANQGSEA. The CDR3 spans 14 residues. The germline V and J ends were trimmed by 2 bases and 3 bases, with 13 bases remaining between them. Here the CDR3 reads CSVEPGRGDYGYTF. The CDR3 DNA reads as TGCAGCGTTGAACCTGGGAGGGGCGACTATGGCTACACCTTC.

This clonotype was seen at least ten times. The genes are TRBV11-3 and TRBJ2-7; weak D call: TRBD1 (6 bases). The CDR3 is made up of 15 amino acids. Trimming removed 3 bases from V and 4 bases from J, with 16 bases in between. The germline V gene encodes CDR1 SGHNT and CDR2 YENEEA. CDR3 in amino acids: CASSFWDTDTYEQYF. CDR3 bases: TGTGCCAGCAGCTTTTGGGACACGGACACATACGAGCAGTACTTC.

A word on this clonotype: The germline gene is not matched at one end of the junction; a read error may be the cause. The rearrangement joins TRBV6-4 to TRBJ2-1; D remains ambiguous. This CDR3 spans 15 amino acids. Per germline, CDR1 MRHNA and CDR2 SNTAGT. The CDR3 nucleotides read TGTGCCAGCAGTTACTCAATGAGCTCCTACAATGAGCAGTTCTTC. Amino acid sequence: CASSYSMSSYNEQFF.

The V gene is TRBV28, the J gene TRBJ1-5; 7 bases line up with TRBD1. This CDR3 region has 15 residues. V shed 5 bases, J shed 3 bases, and the junction held 7 bases outside the gene matches. Germline lookup yields CDR1 MDHEN and CDR2 SYDVKM. CDR3 protein: CASSPAGTDNQPQHF. CDR3 nucleotide sequence: TGTGCCAGCAGTCCAGCCGGGACAGACAATCAGCCCCAGCATTTT.

Worth noting for this clonotype: Since a much larger clone is just one base distant, this may be a read error. The chain is built from TRBV3-1 and TRBJ1-5; possibly TRBD1 for D (5 bases). The germline CDR1 and CDR2 sequences are LGHDT and YNNKEL (reference sequence). The CDR3 covers 13 residues. The ends were cut back, 1 base at V and 11 bases at J, with 12 bases in the middle. CDR3 in DNA: TGTGCCAGCAGCCAAGGAGGGGACCATGCCCAGCATTTT. Translating it yields CASSQGGDHAQHF.

The rearrangement uses TRBV2 and TRBJ2-5, with 8 bases identical to TRBD1. The CDR3 runs to 16 residues. The ends lost 2 bases at V and 3 bases at J; junction bases unmatched: 8. Germline V lookup: CDR1 SNHLY, CDR2 FYNNEI. The CDR3 DNA is TGTGCCAGCAGTGAACGGACAGGGAGTGGTAAAGAGACCCAGTACTTC. It specifies CASSERTGSGKETQYF.

In its sample, this clonotype was seen a few times. This clone may be a read error of a much larger clone one base away. V is TRBV5-1 and J is TRBJ1-4; unclear D gene. In germline, CDR1 is SGHRS, CDR2 YFSETQ. The CDR3 totals 15 residues. CDR3 sequence reads: CASNLDGVRTEKLFF. The CDR3 nucleotides are TGCGCCAGCAACTTGGACGGGGTGAGGACTGAAAAACTGTTTTTT.

The rearrangement links TRBV7-2 to TRBJ1-2; 7 bases agree with TRBD1. Trimming cost V 6 bases and J 5 bases; bases outside gene matches: 12. Per the germline V gene, CDR1 is SGHTA and CDR2 is FQGNSA. This CDR3 is built from 15 residues. The CDR3 sequence: CASRPSNRDSYGYTF. For the CDR3, the DNA is TGTGCCAGCAGACCGAGTAACAGGGACAGTTATGGCTACACCTTC.

Ten or more counts support this clonotype. The CDR3 protein is CASSQDLGAPSSYNEQFF. The CDR3, as DNA: TGCGCCAGCAGCCAAGATTTAGGGGCCCCGAGCTCCTACAATGAGCAGTTCTTC. The chain employs TRBV4-1 and TRBJ2-1; the D gene is possibly TRBD1 (5 bases). The ends were cut back, 0 bases at V and 0 bases at J, with 15 bases in the middle. The CDR3 extends over 18 amino acids. The germline V gene encodes CDR1 MGHRA and CDR2 YSYEKL.

This clonotype was counted many times. This chain joins TRBV6-5 and TRBJ2-7, with D unclear. Trimming shortened V by 7 bases and J by 3 bases, and 19 bases separated the two germline ends. There are 15 residues in the CDR3. Germline V gene data show CDR1 as MNHEY and CDR2 as SVGAGI. The CDR3 DNA follows: TGTGCCAGCAAAGAAAGCCCTCTTGGCGGCTACGAGCAGTACTTC. Translation gives CASKESPLGGYEQYF.

The V and J genes are TRBV5-1 and TRBJ1-4; 9 bases fit TRBD1. V shed 3 bases, J shed 3 bases, and the junction held 3 bases outside the gene matches. CDR3 length: 15 residues. Germline V gives CDR1 SGHRS, CDR2 YFSETQ. This CDR3 is CASSSDRGPNEKLFF. The CDR3 DNA reads as TGCGCCAGCAGCTCGGACAGGGGCCCTAATGAAAAACTGTTTTTT.

This clonotype was seen at least ten times. The J gene is TRBJ2-5, the V gene TRBV7-2, with a weak D call TRBD1 (6 bases). Germline CDR1 and CDR2: SGHTA and FQGNSA. The CDR3 runs 15 residues. V lost 3 bases and J 3 bases, leaving 14 bases between the germline ends. This chain's CDR3 is CASSFRQGREETQYF. CDR3 DNA: TGTGCCAGCAGCTTTCGGCAGGGGCGTGAAGAGACCCAGTACTTC. Full variable domain (missing parts from reference TRBV7-2 and TRBJ2-5): GAGVSQSPSNKVTEKGKDVELRCDPISGHTALYWYRQSLGQGLEFLIYFQGNSAPDKSGLPSDRFSAERTGGSVSTLTIQRTQQEDSAVYLCASSFRQGREETQYFGPGTRLLVL.

This clonotype has at least ten counts. This chain uses TRBV6-4 with TRBJ2-7; D possibly corresponds to TRBD1 (5 bases). This CDR3 contains 14 residues. Germline loops: CDR1 MRHNA, CDR2 SNTAGT. Trimming stripped 5 bases from V and 7 bases from J, with 18 bases between. The chain's CDR3 is CASSSGNPPREQYF. The CDR3 nucleotides are TGTGCCAGCAGTTCAGGGAATCCCCCACGAGAGCAGTACTTC.

This clonotype was picked up many times. V gene TRBV28 combines with J gene TRBJ2-5; D is unclear. The CDR3 has 14 residues. Germline V gene lookup returns CDR1 MDHEN and CDR2 SYDVKM. Trimming took off 3 bases at V and 5 bases at J, with 13 bases between the two ends. CDR3 sequence reads: CASSFPDGRETQYF. The CDR3 region has the DNA TGTGCCAGCAGTTTCCCCGACGGCCGGGAGACCCAGTACTTC.

A few counts support this clonotype. The chain is built from TRBV6-6 and TRBJ2-3, with 9 bases that match TRBD2. Germline trimming cut 1 base from V and 10 bases from J; bases unmatched to any gene: 3. CDR3 size: 13 residues. Germline CDR1 is MNHNY and CDR2 is SVGAGI (reference sequence). The CDR3 spells CASSYLRGGSQYF. As DNA, the CDR3 is TGTGCCAGCAGTTACTTGCGGGGGGGGTCGCAGTATTTT.

The CDR3 region is CASSIPGLGVREQFF. The CDR3 region has the DNA TGTGCCAGCAGCATTCCGGGACTAGGAGTGCGAGAGCAGTTCTTC. This chain links TRBV3-1 with TRBJ2-1; TRBD2 matches at 8 bases. Trimming at V came to 5 bases and at J to 10 bases, leaving 13 bases not matched to a gene. CDR1 and CDR2 from the germline V gene are LGHDT and YNNKEL (reference sequence). The CDR3 has 15 residues.

In this sample, this clonotype turned up many times. This rearrangement joins TRBV5-1 to TRBJ2-1, with D possibly being TRBD2 (6 bases). This CDR3 is 15 amino acids long. Germline V CDR1 and CDR2: SGHRS, YFSETQ. V was trimmed by 9 bases and J by 3 bases, leaving 19 bases between them. In nucleotides, the CDR3 is TGCGCCACCGGAAGGGGTAGCGGTGACTACAATGAGCAGTTCTTC. Protein sequence: CATGRGSGDYNEQFF.

Comment on this clonotype: Possible read error: a much larger clone is one base away. CDR3 protein: CAWSKGGRYGQYF. CDR3 in DNA: TGTGCCTGGAGCAAGGGTGGGAGGTACGGGCAGTACTTC. J is TRBJ2-7 and V is TRBV30; D might be TRBD2 (6 bases). Germline V gene sequence: CDR1 GTSNPN, CDR2 SVGIG (reference sequence). The CDR3 covers 13 residues. Together with reference TRBV30 and TRBJ2-7, the CDR3 gives the full variable domain: SQTIHQWPATLVQPVGSPLSLECTVEGTSNPNLYWYRQAAGRGLQLLFYSVGIGQISSEVPQNLSASRPQDRQFILSSKKLLLSDSGFYLCAWSKGGRYGQYFGPGTRLTVT.

J is TRBJ1-5 and V is TRBV28; unclear D gene. Per the germline V gene, CDR1 is MDHEN and CDR2 is SYDVKM. The CDR3 runs 16 residues. The germline V and J ends were trimmed by 7 bases and 0 bases, with 16 bases remaining between them. CDR3 protein: CASMAGSKGSNQPQHF. The CDR3 DNA reads TGTGCCAGCATGGCGGGGTCGAAGGGTAGCAATCAGCCCCAGCATTTT.

The chain links TRBV4-3 to TRBJ1-4; maybe TRBD1 (6 bases). The CDR3 is 19 amino acids. V lost 1 base and J lost 0, with 18 bases in between. Germline lookup yields CDR1 LGHNA and CDR2 YSLEER. The CDR3 protein is CASSQAPTGKVATNEKLFF. The CDR3 region has the DNA TGCGCCAGCAGCCAAGCCCCCACAGGGAAAGTTGCAACTAATGAAAAACTGTTTTTT.

The gene calls are TRBV10-3 and TRBJ1-2; D remains ambiguous. Between the trimmed V and J ends, which lost 5 bases and 2 bases, there was a span of 6 bases. The CDR3 has 12 residues. Germline loops: CDR1 ENHRY, CDR2 SYGVKD. The CDR3 is CAISPNNYGYTF. CDR3 nucleotides: TGTGCCATCAGTCCGAACAACTATGGCTACACCTTC.

The chain combines TRBV7-2 with TRBJ2-7, with TRBD1 identical over 7 bases. The germline CDR1 and CDR2 sequences are SGHTA and FQGNSA. The CDR3 is made up of 14 amino acids. The V and J ends lost 6 bases and 2 bases, in that order; junction bases with no gene match: 7. The DNA for the CDR3 is TGTGCCAGCAGTCGAGCCGGGACAGCCTACGAGCAGTACTTC. Amino acids: CASSRAGTAYEQYF. The complete variable domain, with remaining parts taken from reference TRBV7-2 and TRBJ2-7, reads GAGVSQSPSNKVTEKGKDVELRCDPISGHTALYWYRQSLGQGLEFLIYFQGNSAPDKSGLPSDRFSAERTGGSVSTLTIQRTQQEDSAVYLCASSRAGTAYEQYFGPGTRLTVT.

This clonotype was counted many times. This rearrangement joins TRBV12-3 or TRBV12-4 to TRBJ2-2; TRBD2 aligns across 15 bases. This CDR3 spans 21 amino acids. With V trimmed by 3 bases and J by 4 bases, 15 bases remained unmatched. The CDR3 DNA sequence: TGTGCCAGCAGTTTGGGAGGGGGACTAGCGGGGGGACCCGGGGGCACCGGGGAGCTGTTTTTT. Translated, it gives CASSLGGGLAGGPGGTGELFF.

The chain joins TRBV5-1 to TRBJ2-7; TRBD1 might be the D (5 bases). This CDR3 region has 14 residues. V lost 4 bases, J lost 3 bases, and 14 bases lay in between. Per germline, CDR1 SGHRS and CDR2 YFSETQ. CDR3 sequence reads: CASSVGREHYEQYF. In DNA, the CDR3 is TGCGCCAGCAGCGTGGGCAGGGAACACTACGAGCAGTACTTC.

The genes are TRBV6-5 and TRBJ2-7, with a tentative D call TRBD1 (5 bases). CDR3 size: 14 residues. Germline CDR1 reads MNHEY; CDR2 reads SVGAGI. V was clipped by 5 bases and J by 4 bases, with 15 bases between them. CDR3 sequence (DNA): TGTGCCAGCAGTCAACCCCCAGGACAATACGAGCAGTACTTC. It codes for CASSQPPGQYEQYF.

This clonotype showed up many times. The chain couples TRBV11-2 to TRBJ1-6; D ambiguous. The V gene lost 5 bases and the J gene lost 8 bases, with 16 bases spanning the gap. Per germline, CDR1 SGHAT and CDR2 FQNNGV. The CDR3 length is 15 residues. The CDR3 DNA follows: TGTGCCAGCAGCCTCGGACCCCGGGTGGATTCACCCCTCCACTTT. Translating gives CASSLGPRVDSPLHF.